Listed below are T cell receptor beta chains from one sample, sequenced in a study of cytotoxic CD8 clonotypes in ibrutinib-treated CLL. This table comes from immunoSEQ multiplex PCR, and its TCRdb copy is limited to in-frame clones, with some not included. The sample has 80,000 to 95,000 clones; 70% to 80% are singletons. Here the sequenced sample was PBMCs, taken after 12 months of ibrutinib treatment. Source of these receptors: a human donor with chronic lymphocytic leukemia. The CDR3 runs from the conserved cysteine through the conserved F or W. D genes are given only for firm matches. Clone size, where shown, is once, few, many, or a class for clones that have expanded.

>-|TRBV6-1|-|TRBJ1-2
TGTGCCAGCAGTGAGTCAGACTATGGCTACACCTTC
CASSESDYGYTF
>-|TRBV25-1|-|TRBJ2-3
TGTGCCAGCATGCCCCACGGGGGTTACGGAGATACGCAGTATTTT
CASMPHGGYGDTQYF
>-|TRBV19|-|TRBJ2-2
TGTGCCAGTAGTATCCGGGGAGTCACCGGGGAGCTGTTTTTT
CASSIRGVTGELFF
>TRBD1|TRBV10-3|-|TRBJ1-5
TGTGCCATCAGTCCCGACAGGGCCAAACAGCCCCAGCATTTT
CAISPDRAKQPQHF
>TRBD2|TRBV29-1|-|TRBJ2-2
TGCAGCGTGCGGGGGACTAGCGGGAGTGCCGGGGAGCTGTTTTTT
CSVRGTSGSAGELFF
>-|TRBV29-1|-|TRBJ1-2
TGCAGCGCCCAAGCTAACTATGGCTACACCTTC
CSAQANYGYTF
>TRBD1|TRBV28|-|TRBJ1-4
TGTGCCAGCAGTCCACAGGGGTGGACTAATGAAAAACTGTTTTTT
CASSPQGWTNEKLFF
>TRBD1|TRBV27|-|TRBJ2-5
TGTGCCAGCAGCTGGATCCCGGGACAGGGGGAGACCCAGTACTTC
CASSWIPGQGETQYF
>-|TRBV18|-|TRBJ1-2
TGTGCCAGCTCACCCCCGCGGGGGCTAGCGTCCGGCTACACCTTC
CASSPPRGLASGYTF
>TRBD2|TRBV2|-|TRBJ2-1
TGTGCCAGCAGTGAACCCCGGACTAGCGAAAGGGGTGAGCAGTTCTTC
CASSEPRTSERGEQFF
>TRBD2|TRBV9|-|TRBJ2-5
TGTGCCAGCAGCGTAGGGGTGGGGCTAGCGGGGCAAGAGACCCAGTACTTC
CASSVGVGLAGQETQYF
>-|TRBV5-1|few|TRBJ2-3
TGCGCCAGCAGCTTACTTCCTAGCACAGATACGCAGTATTTT
CASSLLPSTDTQYF
>-|TRBV6-6|-|TRBJ1-1
TGTGCCAGCCGTGGGGAAGACACTGAAGCTTTCTTT
CASRGEDTEAFF
>-|TRBV25-1|-|TRBJ1-3
TGTGCCAGCAGTCGCGGCGGGGGCGATGGACCTGGAAACACCATATATTTT
CASSRGGGDGPGNTIYF
>TRBD1|TRBV19|-|TRBJ2-6
TGTGCCAGTAGTTTTGGTTTACCGGACAGGGGGACCTCTGGGGCCAACGTCCTGACTTTC
CASSFGLPDRGTSGANVLTF
>TRBD2|TRBV6-6|-|TRBJ2-3
TGTGCCACCTCAGGGGCTAGCGGGGCAAGCACAGATACGCAGTATTTT
CATSGASGASTDTQYF
>-|TRBV25-1|-|TRBJ2-6
TGTGCCAGCACAGTGGAGGGGGGATCGGGGGCCAACGTCCTGACTTTC
CASTVEGGSGANVLTF
>TRBD2|TRBV25-1|-|TRBJ2-3
TGTGCCACCAGAAACGGGAGGGCCGGGGCAGATACGCAGTATTTT
CATRNGRAGADTQYF
>-|TRBV7-9|-|TRBJ1-1
TGTGCCAGCAGCTCCCAGGTAGACACTGAAGCTTTCTTT
CASSSQVDTEAFF
>-|TRBV7-2|-|TRBJ2-3
TGTGCCAGCAGCCCCCACCCCCCGGGCCTCGGAGGGACAGATACGCAGTATTTT
CASSPHPPGLGGTDTQYF
>TRBD2|TRBV27|few|TRBJ2-1
TGTGCCAGCAGTTTGCGGCCCCTAGCGGGAGTGTCTGAGCAGTTCTTC
CASSLRPLAGVSEQFF
>-|TRBV7-9|-|TRBJ2-7
TGTGCCAGCAGCTTAGAGCGGGAGCAGTACTTC
CASSLEREQYF
>-|TRBV9|-|TRBJ2-7
TGTGCCAGCAGCGTAGCCGTGGGGGCCTACGAGCAGTACTTC
CASSVAVGAYEQYF
>-|TRBV7-2|-|TRBJ2-7
TGTGCCAGCAGCTTAGTGGGCGTAACCCACACCTACGAGCAGTACTTC
CASSLVGVTHTYEQYF
>-|TRBV29-1|once|TRBJ1-1
TGCAGCTCCCTGGGGTGGATGGGCACTGAAGCTTTCTTT
CSSLGWMGTEAFF
>-|TRBV6-1|-|TRBJ2-7
TGTGCCAGCAGTTGGGGGGAACGGCGGAGCGAGCAGTACTTC
CASSWGERRSEQYF
>TRBD1|TRBV23-1|-|TRBJ1-1
TGCGCCAGCAGTCGGGGCCCTACAGGGGGCGGGATTGAAGCTTTCTTT
CASSRGPTGGGIEAFF
>TRBD2|TRBV7-9|-|TRBJ2-3
TGTGCCAGCAGCTTAGGTGGGGGGGCAGATACGCAGTATTTT
CASSLGGGADTQYF
>TRBD1|TRBV30|-|TRBJ1-6
TGTGCCTGGAGTAGGACAGGTATGGATTCACCCCTCCACTTT
CAWSRTGMDSPLHF
>-|TRBV6-5|-|TRBJ2-6
TGTGCCAGCAGTCGGGGAACTGGGGCCAACGTCCTGACTTTC
CASSRGTGANVLTF
>TRBD2|TRBV18|-|TRBJ2-3
TGTGCCAGCTCACCCGGACTAGCGGGAGTGACAGATACGCAGTATTTT
CASSPGLAGVTDTQYF
>-|TRBV6-5|-|TRBJ1-1
TGTGCCAGCACCCCTTCCGGGGGGGGGACTGAAGCTTTCTTT
CASTPSGGGTEAFF
>-|TRBV6-6|-|TRBJ2-1
TGTGCCAGCAGTTATGCAGCGGCCGAGCAGTTCTTC
CASSYAAAEQFF
>-|TRBV30|-|TRBJ1-2
TGTGCCTGGAGTGCCGGGACATTCTATGGCTACACCTTC
CAWSAGTFYGYTF
>-|TRBV27|-|TRBJ1-1
TGTGCCAGCAGTTTATGGGGCTTAGGCACTGAAGCTTTCTTT
CASSLWGLGTEAFF
>-|TRBV9|-|TRBJ1-6
TGTGCCAGCAGCCCGACGGGACTTGCGCCCCTCCACTTT
CASSPTGLAPLHF
>-|TRBV14|few|TRBJ2-5
TGTGCCAGCAGCCAAGTGGGGGTGTCCGAGACCCAGTACTTC
CASSQVGVSETQYF
>-|TRBV21-1|-|TRBJ1-6
TGTGCCAGCAGCTTGGGGGAGCTCAGCTCCTATAATTCACCCCTCCACTTT
CASSLGELSSYNSPLHF
>TRBD1|TRBV19|-|TRBJ1-5
TGTGCCAGTAGGCCCGGACAGGGAGTACAGCCCCAGCATTTT
CASRPGQGVQPQHF
>TRBD1|TRBV6-6|-|TRBJ1-5
TGTGCCAGCACCCAGGGGGACGGGCCCCAGCATTTT
CASTQGDGPQHF
>-|TRBV10-3|-|TRBJ2-5
TGTGCCATCAGTGGGGGCGAAGAGACCCAGTACTTC
CAISGGEETQYF
>-|TRBV19|-|TRBJ2-7
TGTGCCAGTAGTATACCCCCTGGACTGCATAATAGCTCCTACGAGCAGTACTTC
CASSIPPGLHNSSYEQYF
>-|TRBV6-6|-|TRBJ1-5
TGTGCCAGCAGTCCGCCGGGGGGGGATCAGCCCCAGCATTTT
CASSPPGGDQPQHF
>-|TRBV5-6|once|TRBJ2-7
TGTGCCAGCAGCAGCACCTACGAGCAGTACTTC
CASSSTYEQYF
>-|TRBV27|-|TRBJ2-3
TGTGCCAGCAGTCCGACGTGGAGCACAGATACGCAGTATTTT
CASSPTWSTDTQYF
>-|TRBV29-1|-|TRBJ2-6
TGCAGCGTTGAACGGCAGGGGACTGGGGCCAACGTCCTGACTTTC
CSVERQGTGANVLTF
>-|TRBV5-1|-|TRBJ1-5
TGCGCCAGCAGCCCGGACACCAACAATCAGCCCCAGCATTTT
CASSPDTNNQPQHF
>-|TRBV30|-|TRBJ1-4
TGTGCCTGGAGTGTATCCGGCGAAAAACTGTTTTTT
CAWSVSGEKLFF
>-|TRBV28|-|TRBJ2-7
TGTGCCAGCAGCCTACCGGCTAGCCTCGTTGACGAGCAGTACTTC
CASSLPASLVDEQYF
>TRBD1|TRBV6-1|-|TRBJ1-5
TGTGCCAGCACCCCGACAGGGGGGAATCAGCCCCAGCATTTT
CASTPTGGNQPQHF